This T cell receptor (beta chain) was recorded in a study of blood T cell repertoires in COVID-19. Study-level background: Researchers got acute and convalescent COVID-19 samples from the United States, Italy and Spain. In each case, the material was cDNA or gDNA derived from T cells, B-cell-depleted T cells, or PBMCs.

Clones were sequenced by immunoSEQ multiplex PCR, and TCRdb holds only the in-frame ones, with some missing. Of 15,000 to 20,000 clones in the sample, around 80% were seen once. This clone is labeled medium-sized. The V gene's germline CDR1 is LNHDA and CDR2 SQIVND (reference sequence). This CDR3 has 16 residues. After removal of 3 bases from V and 2 bases from J, the junction contained 10 bases not matched to a gene. The rearrangement joins TRBV19 to TRBJ2-7, with TRBD1 matching 7 bases. The source is a man in his fifties or sixties with acute or convalescent COVID-19. Sequences were obtained from peripheral blood. CDR3 in amino acids: CASSMNSGQAPYEQYF. CDR3 in DNA: TGTGCCAGTAGTATGAACTCAGGACAGGCTCCCTACGAGCAGTACTTC.